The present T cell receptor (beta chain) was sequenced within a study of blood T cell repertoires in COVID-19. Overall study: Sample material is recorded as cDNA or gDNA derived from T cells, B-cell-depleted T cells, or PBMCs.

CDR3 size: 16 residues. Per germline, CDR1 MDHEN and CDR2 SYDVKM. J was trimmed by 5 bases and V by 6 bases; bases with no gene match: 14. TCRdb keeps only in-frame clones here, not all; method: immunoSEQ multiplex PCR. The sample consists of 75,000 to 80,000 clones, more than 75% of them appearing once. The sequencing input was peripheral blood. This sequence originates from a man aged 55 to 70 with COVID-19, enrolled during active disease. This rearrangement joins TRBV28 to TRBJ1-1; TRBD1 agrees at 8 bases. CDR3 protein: CASSPGDRRPSTEAFF. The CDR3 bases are TGTGCCAGCAGCCCTGGGGACAGGCGACCAAGTACTGAAGCTTTCTTT.